The rows below give T cell receptor beta chains drawn from one sample of a study of radiation and T cells in renal cell carcinoma. Libraries were prepared by immunoSEQ multiplex PCR; TCRdb keeps only in-frame clonotypes and omits some of them. The repertoire includes tens of thousands of clones, over 75% of them detected once, and around 5.8% sits in the top ten. This material consisted of blood, taken from a patient whose treatment included radiotherapy and nephrectomy. Source of these receptors: a man aged 55 to 70 with renal cell carcinoma. Each CDR3 is given without its conserved first and last residue. A D gene is named only where the DNA matches it firmly. Clone size appears in some rows only: once, few, many, or a class for an expanded clone.

TRBJ1-4	NA	TRBD1	TRBV11-1	ASSLTGAEKLF
TRBJ2-1	once	TRBD2	TRBV7-9	ASSDRGLAGRLGTAEQF
TRBJ2-3	once	TRBD2	TRBV10-3	AISLAGGSTDTQY
TRBJ2-5	NA	TRBD1	TRBV19	ASSTPGQVVQETQY
TRBJ1-2	NA	NA	TRBV5-1	ASSLEAAPYNYGYT
TRBJ2-2	NA	NA	TRBV14	ASSLPNTGELF
TRBJ2-1	NA	TRBD1	TRBV5-1	ASSLGTAYNEQF
TRBJ1-3	NA	NA	TRBV7-6	ASSLTDGAGNTIY
TRBJ1-1	once	NA	TRBV5-6	ASSSWGATEAF
TRBJ1-2	NA	TRBD1	TRBV7-9	ASSLAQGVGYGYT
TRBJ2-3	NA	NA	TRBV18	ASSPRVGTDTQY
TRBJ2-2	NA	NA	TRBV10-3	AIKNEGRGDTGELF
TRBJ2-7	NA	TRBD1	TRBV28	ASLNTGQAYEQY
TRBJ2-2	few	NA	TRBV5-6	ASSSWDRPYTGELF
TRBJ2-1	NA	TRBD1	TRBV5-1	APSATGQGYNEQF
TRBJ1-1	NA	NA	TRBV28	ASSLESEAF
TRBJ1-2	NA	NA	TRBV4-1	ASSPTGRQKLNGYT
TRBJ1-1	NA	NA	TRBV7-9	ASSSPLGRGSWAF
TRBJ2-4	once	TRBD2	TRBV19	ASSNPPGGESGRKNIQY
TRBJ1-5	few	TRBD1	TRBV2	ASSAEGTGGYQPQH
TRBJ2-7	once	TRBD2	TRBV7-3	ASSLGGRSSEQY
TRBJ1-5	NA	NA	TRBV28	ASASAGTWQPQH
TRBJ1-1	NA	TRBD1	TRBV6-1	ASSQRDRGNTEAF
TRBJ2-5	NA	NA	TRBV19	ASSIGGAEETQY
TRBJ2-3	NA	TRBD2	TRBV9	ASSVVGLATDTQY
TRBJ1-2	NA	NA	TRBV7-8	ASSLELNYGYT
TRBJ1-2	NA	NA	TRBV6-5	ASRMGLGGYT
TRBJ2-7	NA	TRBD2	TRBV5-1	ASHTSGPSYEQY
TRBJ2-5	NA	TRBD1	TRBV7-9	ASRYPGGRETQY
TRBJ1-1	once	NA	TRBV7-9	ASSLRAPGDTEAF
TRBJ2-5	NA	NA	TRBV18	ASSPGLAETQY
TRBJ2-7	NA	NA	TRBV29-1	SVKVVSDEQY
TRBJ1-1	NA	NA	TRBV5-4	ASSFQGHNTEAF
TRBJ2-2	few	NA	TRBV27	ASSLRWQTGELF
TRBJ2-1	few	TRBD2	TRBV13	ASSTLAGAKGQF
TRBJ2-2	NA	NA	TRBV10-3	ASTPADTTRGGELF
TRBJ2-6	NA	TRBD1	TRBV30	AWSVRGRVGANVLT
TRBJ1-1	NA	TRBD1	TRBV7-9	ASSPPRTGRRDTEAF
TRBJ1-2	NA	TRBD1	TRBV28	ASSPRTGILVYGYT
TRBJ2-1	NA	TRBD2	TRBV11-3	ASSLGTSGATEQF
TRBJ1-2	NA	NA	TRBV5-1	ASSPRSYGYT